This TCR beta chain appears in the sequencing data of a study of technical replicates of blood from a handful of donors. TCRdb keeps only in-frame clones here, not all; method: immunoSEQ multiplex PCR. Of over 15,000 clones listed, approximately 87% are singletons. This CDR3 has 16 amino acids. With 5 bases clipped from V and 8 bases from J, the junction kept 11 bases outside the gene matches. The germline V gene has CDR1 LGHNA and CDR2 YNFKEQ. J is TRBJ2-1 and V is TRBV4-2, with 11 nucleotides matching TRBD2. This clonotype was obtained from a human donor in good health. The source material was PBMCs. Written as DNA, the CDR3 is TGTGCCAGCAGCGCTCAAACCGGGACTAGCGGCTATGAGCAGTTCTTC. It encodes CASSAQTGTSGYEQFF.